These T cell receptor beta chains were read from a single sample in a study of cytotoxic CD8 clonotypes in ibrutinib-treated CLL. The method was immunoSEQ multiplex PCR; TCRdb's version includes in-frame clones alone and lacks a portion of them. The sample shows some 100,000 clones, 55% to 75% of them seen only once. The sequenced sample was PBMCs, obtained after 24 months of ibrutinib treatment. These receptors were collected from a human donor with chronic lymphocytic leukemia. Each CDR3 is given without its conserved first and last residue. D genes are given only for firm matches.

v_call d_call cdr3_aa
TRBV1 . TSSRPQNSGGAYPGELF
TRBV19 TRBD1 ATNPGQGGYGYT
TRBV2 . ASSGDRPTYEQY
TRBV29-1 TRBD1 SVVPRTGQETQY
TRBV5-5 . ASSPFGESNQPQH
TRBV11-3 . ASSPGGDHGYT
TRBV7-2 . ASTHPQGRSPLH
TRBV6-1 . ASTPAPGQSYEQY
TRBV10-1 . ASSDGGEAF
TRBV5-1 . ASSLVGPRGELF
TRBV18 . ASSRAGASYEQY
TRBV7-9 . ASSLGGSGNTIY
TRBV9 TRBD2 ASSEGLADSTDTQY
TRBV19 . ASGRTDLDSYGYT
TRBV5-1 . ASSYDRINSPLH
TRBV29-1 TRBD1 SVVDRGLDEQY
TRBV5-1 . ASSLNHESTIY
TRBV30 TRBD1 AGVDRVHEQY
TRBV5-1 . ASSSVAEETQY
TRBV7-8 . ASSQDSEGYT
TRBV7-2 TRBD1 ASSSRGGSETQY
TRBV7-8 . ASSGGGGGMSPLH
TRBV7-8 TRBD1 ASSLAAMQGGTDGYT
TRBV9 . ASSVTINSPLH
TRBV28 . ASSLGQGRQPQH
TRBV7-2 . ASSLGGNSYEQY
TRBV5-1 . ASSLGADGPYSYEQY
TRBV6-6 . ASFGLMNTEAF